Presented here are 19 T cell receptor beta chains from one specimen sequenced in a study of T cell responses to AZD1222 COVID-19 vaccine. Produced via immunoSEQ multiplex PCR; TCRdb's table is partial and in-frame only. Of some 150,000 clones listed, roughly 88% are singletons. Source: peripheral blood, taken on day 0 of AZD1222 vaccination. The receptor source for this set is an adult in good health.

The genes are TRBV24-1 and TRBJ2-1, with D possibly being TRBD1 or TRBD2 (6 bases each). Trimming pared 3 bases from V and 4 bases from J, leaving 9 bases between. The CDR3 covers 14 residues. Germline V gene lookup returns CDR1 KGHDR and CDR2 SFDVKD. CDR3 loop: CATSDRGDYNEQFF. CDR3 sequence (DNA): TGTGCCACCAGTGATAGGGGGGATTACAATGAGCAGTTCTTC.

The chain has TRBV5-1 and TRBJ2-1, with TRBD2 as a possible D gene (5 bases). Trimming removed 2 bases from V and 4 bases from J, with 13 bases in between. Germline assignment: CDR1 SGHRS and CDR2 YFSETQ. This CDR3 is 15 amino acids long. The CDR3 protein is CASSFEAASYNEQFF. In nucleotides, the CDR3 is TGCGCCAGCAGCTTCGAAGCGGCTTCTTACAATGAGCAGTTCTTC.

The chain recombines TRBV5-4 with TRBJ1-6; 10 bases map to TRBD1. Germline values: CDR1 SGHNT, CDR2 YYREEE (reference sequence). The CDR3 consists of 16 residues. The V and J ends lost 5 bases and 5 bases, in that order; junction bases with no gene match: 7. The CDR3 spells CASSMGQGYDNSPLHF. DNA of the CDR3: TGTGCCAGCAGTATGGGACAGGGGTATGATAATTCACCCCTCCACTTT.

This chain links TRBV14 with TRBJ1-2; D is undetermined. The ends were cut back, 3 bases at V and 0 bases at J, with 11 bases in the middle. CDR1 and CDR2 (germline): SGHDN, FVKESK. CDR3 length: 15 amino acids. CDR3 DNA: TGTGCCAGCAGCCAGAATGGAGTAGCTAACTATGGCTACACCTTC. It encodes CASSQNGVANYGYTF.

V is TRBV7-6 and J is TRBJ2-5, with D perhaps TRBD2 (6 bases). V was cut by 3 bases and J by 5 bases, with 13 bases left in between. This CDR3 contains 14 residues. In germline, CDR1 is SGHVS, CDR2 FNYEAQ. CDR3 sequence reads: CASSLGTARETQYF. CDR3 bases: TGTGCCAGCAGCTTGGGGACTGCGAGGGAGACCCAGTACTTC.

The CDR3 loop is CASSLGDSNNYGYTF. CDR3 in DNA: TGTGCCAGCAGCTTAGGGGACAGCAACAACTATGGCTACACCTTC. V usage is TRBV11-1 and J usage is TRBJ1-2, with 7 bases lining up with TRBD1. This CDR3 spans 15 amino acids. From germline, CDR1 is SGHAT and CDR2 FQDESV (reference sequence). Trimming took 1 base from V and 2 from J; bases not matched to a gene: 4.

J is TRBJ1-1 and V is TRBV2, with a weak D call TRBD1 (5 bases). This CDR3 has 14 amino acids. The V gene lost 4 bases and the J gene lost 5 bases, with 14 bases spanning the gap. Germline V gene lookup returns CDR1 SNHLY and CDR2 FYNNEI. The CDR3 bases are TGTGCCAGCAGTGTACAGGTCCCGGGGACTGAAGCTTTCTTT. This translates into CASSVQVPGTEAFF.

This chain links TRBV5-4 with TRBJ2-1; 16 nucleotides agree with TRBD2. The CDR3 loop spans 15 amino acids. Germline trimming cut 3 bases from V and 8 bases from J; bases unmatched to any gene: 2. CDR1 SGHNT and CDR2 YYREEE come from the germline V gene (reference sequence). CDR3 in amino acids: CASSSGLAGGYEQFF. The CDR3 DNA reads as TGTGCCAGCAGCTCGGGACTAGCGGGGGGGTATGAGCAGTTCTTC.

The chain recombines TRBV11-2 with TRBJ2-7; D call uncertain. The CDR3 is 10 residues long. Germline lookup yields CDR1 SGHAT and CDR2 FQNNGV. V was pared by 3 bases and J by 7 bases, with 4 bases between. CDR3 sequence reads: CASSLREQYF. CDR3 DNA sequence: TGTGCCAGCAGCTTGAGGGAGCAGTACTTC. The full variable domain, completed using reference TRBV11-2 and TRBJ2-7, is EAGVAQSPRYKIIEKRQSVAFWCNPISGHATLYWYQQILGQGPKLLIQFQNNGVVDDSQLPKDRFSAERLKGVDSTLKIQPAKLEDSAVYLCASSLREQYFGPGTRLTVT.

The chain recombines TRBV18 with TRBJ2-2; D is unresolved. Germline V gene data show CDR1 as KGHSH and CDR2 as LQKENI. The CDR3 extends over 16 amino acids. Trimming took 2 bases from V and 5 from J, leaving 15 bases between them. The CDR3 nucleotides read TGTGCCAGCTCACCAGGAAACCAAAACCCAACCGGGGAGCTGTTTTTT. The encoded protein is CASSPGNQNPTGELFF.

The V and J genes are TRBV7-8 and TRBJ2-2; D is unresolved. The CDR3 loop spans 15 amino acids. With 3 bases removed from V and 2 bases from J, the gap between germline ends came to 10 bases. Germline V gene data show CDR1 as SGHVS and CDR2 as FQNEAQ. DNA for the CDR3: TGTGCCAGCAGCTTCGGGCGACCCAACACCGGGGAGCTGTTTTTT. Amino acids: CASSFGRPNTGELFF.

V is TRBV11-1 and J is TRBJ1-1; 10 bases agree with TRBD1. CDR3 length: 12 residues. V was clipped by 6 bases and J by 9 bases; unmatched bases: 4. Germline V gene data show CDR1 as SGHAT and CDR2 as FQDESV (reference sequence). The CDR3 loop reads CASRGQGSKAFF. CDR3 DNA sequence: TGTGCCAGCAGGGGACAGGGGTCGAAAGCTTTCTTT.

The chain joins TRBV7-2 to TRBJ1-3; 10 positions match TRBD1. Germline V gene sequence: CDR1 SGHTA, CDR2 FQGNSA. V was clipped by 6 bases and J by 3 bases; unmatched bases: 2. The CDR3 totals 14 residues. The CDR3 region is CASRGTGVGNTIYF. The CDR3 bases are TGTGCCAGCAGAGGGACAGGGGTTGGAAACACCATATATTTT.

Remarks on this clone: The same CDR3 can be traced to other DNA sequences in this sample. The genes are TRBV7-2 and TRBJ1-3, with D possibly being TRBD1 (5 bases). V gave up 1 base and J gave up 4 bases, with 8 bases separating them. The CDR3 loop spans 14 amino acids. Germline values: CDR1 SGHTA, CDR2 FQGNSA. The CDR3 is CASSLDAGGNTIYF. DNA of the CDR3: TGTGCCAGCAGCTTAGATGCAGGGGGAAACACCATATATTTT.

This rearrangement joins TRBV19 to TRBJ1-2; a possible D gene is TRBD1 (5 bases). This CDR3 comprises 12 residues. CDR1 is LNHDA and CDR2 is SQIVND in the germline V gene (reference sequence). Trimming left V 8 bases short and J 8 bases short, with 15 bases between. The CDR3 protein is CASQGAGGGYTF. DNA of the CDR3: TGTGCCAGTCAAGGGGCGGGCGGCGGCTACACCTTC.

This rearrangement joins TRBV6-2 or TRBV6-3 to TRBJ1-5, with 11 bases identical to TRBD1. The CDR3 totals 15 residues. The J segment lost 5 bases and the V segment lost 5 bases, leaving 5 bases of the junction unmatched. CDR1 is MNHEY and CDR2 is SVGEGT in the germline V gene. The CDR3 here is CASSPGTGGYQPQHF. CDR3 coding DNA: TGTGCCAGCAGTCCCGGGACAGGGGGGTATCAGCCCCAGCATTTT.

The chain couples TRBV5-1 to TRBJ2-7; TRBD1 might be the D (5 bases). The CDR3 loop spans 14 amino acids. Between the trimmed V and J ends, which lost 0 bases and 1 base, there was a span of 8 bases. Looked up from germline, CDR1 is SGHRS and CDR2 is YFSETQ. As DNA, the CDR3 is TGCGCCAGCAGCTTGGCGACAGTATCCTACGAGCAGTACTTC. Residues: CASSLATVSYEQYF.

The gene calls are TRBV5-1 and TRBJ1-1, with D possibly being TRBD1 (6 bases). Germline V gene lookup returns CDR1 SGHRS and CDR2 YFSETQ. This CDR3 is built from 15 residues. V lost 4 bases, J lost 2 bases, and 15 bases lay in between. This CDR3 is CASSRLDRVNTEAFF. The CDR3 DNA reads TGCGCCAGCAGCCGTTTGGACAGAGTTAACACTGAAGCTTTCTTT.

The rearrangement links TRBV28 to TRBJ1-4, with TRBD1 identical over 10 bases. J was trimmed by 6 bases and V by 4 bases; bases with no gene match: 8. The CDR3 covers 16 residues. From germline, CDR1 is MDHEN and CDR2 SYDVKM. Here the CDR3 DNA reads TGTGCCAGCAGTTCACCACTGACAGGGGGCTATGAAAAACTGTTTTTT. This gives the protein CASSSPLTGGYEKLFF.